A selection of T cell receptor beta chains follows, all from one sample in a study of cytomegalovirus exposure and HLA in healthy donors. Assay used: immunoSEQ multiplex PCR; TCRdb lists only in-frame clones, some missing. The sample records about 120,000 clones, 95% to 96% being singletons. Sequences were obtained from PBMCs. The receptors derive from a man aged 18 to 29 in good health and CMV-seronegative. The CDR3 runs from the conserved cysteine through the conserved F or W. The D gene is left open where the match is weak. Some rows mark clone size as missing; the rest say once, few, many or name a class of expanded clone.

D: .; size: .; V: TRBV18; length: 13; J: TRBJ2-1; DNA: TGTGCCAGCTCACCGGGACTCCAGAATGAGCAGTTCTTC; CDR3: CASSPGLQNEQFF
D: .; size: .; V: TRBV11-2; length: 14; J: TRBJ2-7; DNA: TGTGCCAGCAGCTTAGCTGGGGGAGGCTACGAGCAGTACTTC; CDR3: CASSLAGGGYEQYF
D: TRBD1; size: .; V: TRBV25-1; length: 16; J: TRBJ1-5; DNA: TGTGCCAGCAGTGAACTTAAGACAGGGTACAATCAGCCCCAGCATTTT; CDR3: CASSELKTGYNQPQHF
D: TRBD2; size: .; V: TRBV11-3; length: 17; J: TRBJ2-5; DNA: TGTGCCAGCAGCCTGGGCCAGACTAGCGGGAGCAAAGAGACCCAGTACTTC; CDR3: CASSLGQTSGSKETQYF
D: TRBD1; size: .; V: TRBV29-1; length: 12; J: TRBJ2-7; DNA: TGCAGCGGGGGACAGGAGTCTAGAGAGCAGTACTTC; CDR3: CSGGQESREQYF
D: .; size: .; V: TRBV5-4; length: 15; J: TRBJ2-5; DNA: TGTGCCAGCAGCTTGTTGGTACTAAATGGAGAGACCCAGTACTTC; CDR3: CASSLLVLNGETQYF
D: TRBD1; size: .; V: TRBV28; length: 16; J: TRBJ2-7; DNA: TGTGCCAGCAGCCTCTCCGGGACAGGGGGCCCCTACGAGCAGTACTTC; CDR3: CASSLSGTGGPYEQYF
D: .; size: .; V: TRBV7-9; length: 16; J: TRBJ2-1; DNA: TGTGCCAGCAGTTCTACAACCCGGAGCTCCTACAATGAGCAGTTCTTC; CDR3: CASSSTTRSSYNEQFF
D: TRBD1; size: .; V: TRBV11-2; length: 14; J: TRBJ1-2; DNA: TGTGCCAGCAGCTCTCCGGGACAGGGCTATGGCTACACCTTC; CDR3: CASSSPGQGYGYTF
D: .; size: .; V: TRBV6-6; length: 15; J: TRBJ2-1; DNA: TGTGCCAGCAGTTATCAACAGGGTGTTATGAATGAGCAGTTCTTC; CDR3: CASSYQQGVMNEQFF
D: .; size: once; V: TRBV2; length: 13; J: TRBJ1-4; DNA: TGTGCCAGCAGGGAGGGCCAGGCCGAAAAACTGTTTTTT; CDR3: CASREGQAEKLFF
D: .; size: .; V: TRBV27; length: 15; J: TRBJ2-3; DNA: TGTGCCAGCAGTACCCAACTCAGGGGAGCAGATACGCAGTATTTT; CDR3: CASSTQLRGADTQYF
D: TRBD1; size: .; V: TRBV6-5; length: 14; J: TRBJ1-5; DNA: TGTGCCAGCAGAACCACAGGGGAGAATCAGCCCCAGCATTTT; CDR3: CASRTTGENQPQHF
D: .; size: .; V: TRBV5-1; length: 15; J: TRBJ2-2; DNA: TGCGCCAGCACTTCGGCGGGGGCGGGCACCGGGGAGCTGTTTTTT; CDR3: CASTSAGAGTGELFF
D: .; size: .; V: TRBV15; length: 9; J: TRBJ2-5; DNA: TGTGCCTTCCAGGAGACCCAGTACTTC; CDR3: CAFQETQYF
D: .; size: .; V: TRBV27; length: 14; J: TRBJ1-5; DNA: TGTGCCAGCAGTATCGCCAGGGTGCTACAGCCCCAGCATTTT; CDR3: CASSIARVLQPQHF
D: .; size: .; V: TRBV2; length: 14; J: TRBJ2-3; DNA: TGTGCCAGCATCGGGAGCGTTAGCACAGATACGCAGTATTTT; CDR3: CASIGSVSTDTQYF
D: .; size: .; V: TRBV7-6; length: 15; J: TRBJ2-1; DNA: TGTGCCAGCAGCCCTGGGAGAAGGACCTACAATGAGCAGTTCTTC; CDR3: CASSPGRRTYNEQFF
D: TRBD2; size: .; V: TRBV7-3; length: 15; J: TRBJ2-1; DNA: TGTGCCAGCAGCTTAATAGCGGGAGGGCCTCAGGAGCAGTTCTTC; CDR3: CASSLIAGGPQEQFF
D: TRBD1; size: once; V: TRBV7-2; length: 14; J: TRBJ1-3; DNA: TGTGCCAGCAGCTTCGGGACAGTCGGAAACACCATATATTTT; CDR3: CASSFGTVGNTIYF
D: TRBD1; size: once; V: TRBV2; length: 13; J: TRBJ1-1; DNA: TGTGCCAGTCCCGGGACAGTCATCACTGAAGCTTTCTTT; CDR3: CASPGTVITEAFF
D: TRBD1; size: .; V: TRBV9; length: 15; J: TRBJ1-2; DNA: TGTGCCAGCAGCGTAGGGGCAGGGGGCTTGTACGGCTACACCTTC; CDR3: CASSVGAGGLYGYTF
D: TRBD1; size: .; V: TRBV9; length: 14; J: TRBJ1-1; DNA: TGTGCCAGCAGCGCTCGACAGGGGAACACTGAAGCTTTCTTT; CDR3: CASSARQGNTEAFF